These 17 T cell receptor beta chains came from one sample sequenced in a study of blood T cells in healthy people across ages. Primed by a sample-barcoded 5' primer and a J-beta primer mix, a second PCR proceeded for about 6 to 11 cycles. TCRdb re-called the 5' RACE reads with MiXCR, one entry per CDR3 protein. The table includes 780,000 or so distinct CDR3 sequences, approximately 25% detected once. This sample was shared with a second study, whose subject was T cells of mothers and their children.

Sequences were obtained from blood. Source of these receptors: a boy aged 5 to 17 in good health.

This clonotype has a handful of counts. This chain links TRBV6-2 or TRBV6-3 with TRBJ2-2, with TRBD2 matching over 13 bases. Germline V gene sequence: CDR1 MNHEY, CDR2 SVGEGT. This CDR3 has 16 residues. Trimming at V came to 6 bases and at J to 5 bases, leaving 6 bases not matched to a gene. The CDR3 spells CASSRTSGGETGELFF. CDR3 coding DNA: TGTGCCAGCAGCCGGACTAGCGGGGGTGAAACCGGGGAGCTGTTTTTT.

The chain joins TRBV11-2 to TRBJ2-7; D ambiguous. V gave up 4 bases and J gave up 3 bases, with 13 bases separating them. This CDR3 is 14 amino acids long. Germline CDR1 SGHAT, CDR2 FQNNGV. In nucleotides, the CDR3 is TGTGCCAGCAGCTACCGTTTATGGAACTACGAGCAGTACTTC. Its translation is CASSYRLWNYEQYF.

The chain has TRBV6-5 and TRBJ2-4; TRBD2 agrees at 14 bases. The V segment lost 5 bases and the J segment 7 bases; nucleotides outside the gene matches: 4. The germline V gene encodes CDR1 MNHEY and CDR2 SVGAGI. The CDR3 loop spans 15 amino acids. CDR3: CASSPGTSGSNIQYF. The CDR3 DNA follows: TGTGCCAGCAGTCCCGGGACTAGCGGGAGCAACATTCAGTACTTC.

The rearrangement joins TRBV12-3 or TRBV12-4 to TRBJ2-7; D is undetermined. The CDR3 is 14 amino acids. V lost 3 bases and J lost 2, with 11 bases in between. The CDR3 nucleotides are TGTGCCAGCAGTTTCCAGGACCCCACCTACGAGCAGTACTTC. This gives the protein CASSFQDPTYEQYF.

This clonotype was recorded at least ten times. The chain has TRBV20-1 and TRBJ2-7; tentative D call: TRBD1 (5 bases). V lost 6 bases, J lost 4 bases, and 19 bases lay in between. Germline V gene lookup returns CDR1 DFQATT and CDR2 SNEGSKA (reference sequence). The CDR3 contains 14 residues. CDR3 nucleotide sequence: TGCAGTGCCGAGAATACCCAGGGCGGTTACGAGCAGTACTTC. As protein: CSAENTQGGYEQYF.

This clonotype was counted only a few times. This sequence joins TRBV28 and TRBJ2-7, with 7 bases matching TRBD1. Germline lookup yields CDR1 MDHEN and CDR2 SYDVKM. The length of the CDR3 is 13 residues. V lost 8 bases to trimming and J lost 5 bases; unmatched junction nucleotides: 9. The CDR3 loop is CASYRGGPHEQYF. The CDR3 DNA reads as TGTGCCAGCTACAGGGGTGGCCCCCACGAGCAGTACTTC.

The gene calls are TRBV20-1 and TRBJ2-3; 12 bases map to TRBD2. Germline V CDR1 and CDR2: DFQATT, SNEGSKA (reference sequence). V shed 8 bases, J shed 2 bases, and the junction held 8 bases outside the gene matches. The CDR3 spans 15 residues. CDR3 sequence (DNA): TGCAGTACCCCTAGCGGGAGGGCGGTCACAGATACGCAGTATTTT. Translating gives CSTPSGRAVTDTQYF.

In this sample, this clonotype turned up a few times. The chain recombines TRBV12-3 or TRBV12-4 with TRBJ2-2; TRBD2 matches 9 bases. The CDR3 totals 14 residues. V dropped 6 bases and J dropped 7; count of bases not matched to a gene: 6. The CDR3 DNA sequence: TGTGCCAGCAGCCGGACTAGCGTGGGCGGGGAGCTGTTTTTT. Amino acids: CASSRTSVGGELFF.

This clonotype was seen a few times. This sequence joins TRBV3-1 and TRBJ2-5, with unresolved D. The CDR3 sequence is 12 residues long. CDR1 is LGHDT and CDR2 is YNNKEL in the germline V gene (reference sequence). Trimming took 7 bases from V and 7 from J, leaving 13 bases between them. CDR3 protein: CASTSNQRTQYF. CDR3 nucleotide sequence: TGTGCCAGCACCTCAAATCAGAGGACCCAGTACTTC.

The chain links TRBV12-3 or TRBV12-4 to TRBJ2-5, with 11 bases matching TRBD2. The end of the DNA fits TRBJ2-1 better, so the J call may be wrong. This CDR3 has 15 residues. The CDR3 reads CASSLASGGAHEQFF. The CDR3 bases are TGTGCCAGCAGTTTAGCTAGCGGGGGGGCCCATGAGCAGTTCTTC.

The chain uses TRBV29-1 and TRBJ2-1, with unresolved D. This CDR3 is 11 amino acids long. Germline assignment: CDR1 SQVTM and CDR2 ANQGSEA. The V and J ends lost 4 bases and 9 bases respectively, with 10 bases between them. CDR3 DNA sequence: TGCAGCGTTGTCCACGGCGCTGAGCAGTTCTTC. Translating it yields CSVVHGAEQFF.

The J gene is TRBJ2-1, the V gene TRBV28; 10 bases line up with TRBD2. V lost 10 bases, J lost 8 bases, and 14 bases stayed unmatched. The CDR3 spans 15 residues. In germline, CDR1 is MDHEN, CDR2 SYDVKM. Written as DNA, the CDR3 is TGTGCCACCGCCGATAAAGCGGGAGGGCCAGATGAGCAGTTCTTC. Protein product: CATADKAGGPDEQFF.

Only a few counts were recorded for this clonotype. This chain uses TRBV29-1 with TRBJ2-5; D gene uncertain. Germline V CDR1 and CDR2: SQVTM, ANQGSEA. The CDR3 covers 13 residues. The V gene lost 4 bases and the J gene lost 2 bases, with 11 bases spanning the gap. The CDR3 coding sequence is TGCAGCGTTGGTTTAGCCGCGCAAGAGACCCAGTACTTC. Translated, it gives CSVGLAAQETQYF.

This clonotype was seen more than once but under ten times. This sequence joins TRBV5-5 and TRBJ2-2; 8 nucleotides line up with TRBD2. V lost 2 bases, J lost 1 base, and 4 bases stayed unmatched. The CDR3 runs to 16 residues. The germline CDR1 and CDR2 sequences are SGHKS and YYEKEE (reference sequence). The CDR3 reads CASSLIAGMNTGELFF. CDR3 coding DNA: TGTGCCAGCAGCTTAATAGCGGGGATGAACACCGGGGAGCTGTTTTTT. Full variable domain (rest looked up from reference TRBV5-5 and TRBJ2-2): DAGVTQSPTHLIKTRGQQVTLRCSPISGHKSVSWYQQVLGQGPQFIFQYYEKEERGRGNFPDRFSARQFPNYSSELNVNALLLGDSALYLCASSLIAGMNTGELFFGEGSRLTVL.

This sequence joins TRBV7-8 and TRBJ1-4; 8 bases line up with TRBD1. Unmatched junction bases numbered 7, after V lost 2 bases and J lost 8 bases. CDR3 length: 15 amino acids. Germline assignment: CDR1 SGHVS and CDR2 FQNEAQ. CDR3 sequence: CASSLYGQGPEKLFF. CDR3 DNA sequence: TGTGCCAGCAGCTTATATGGACAGGGCCCGGAAAAACTGTTTTTT.

This clonotype was seen a few times. The V and J genes are TRBV13 and TRBJ2-3; the D gene is possibly TRBD2 (6 bases). The CDR3 extends over 15 amino acids. Trimming left V 2 bases short and J 2 bases short, with 11 bases between. Germline V gene sequence: CDR1 PRHDT, CDR2 FYEKMQ (reference sequence). CDR3 in amino acids: CASSLMAGHTDTQYF. The CDR3 DNA sequence: TGTGCCAGCAGCTTAATGGCGGGGCACACAGATACGCAGTATTTT. The variable domain in full, with the rest retrieved from reference TRBV13 and TRBJ2-3, is AAGVIQSPRHLIKEKRETATLKCYPIPRHDTVYWYQQGPGQDPQFLISFYEKMQSDKGSIPDRFSAQQFSDYHSELNMSSLELGDSALYFCASSLMAGHTDTQYFGPGTRLTVL.

V gene TRBV29-1 combines with J gene TRBJ2-1; either TRBD1 or TRBD2 may supply D (5 bases each). The V end was cut by 5 bases, the J end by 2 bases, with 10 bases between. This CDR3 has 13 amino acids. CDR1 SQVTM and CDR2 ANQGSEA come from the germline V gene. The CDR3 sequence is CSVYGTPYNEQFF. The DNA for the CDR3 is TGCAGCGTTTATGGGACCCCCTACAATGAGCAGTTCTTC.